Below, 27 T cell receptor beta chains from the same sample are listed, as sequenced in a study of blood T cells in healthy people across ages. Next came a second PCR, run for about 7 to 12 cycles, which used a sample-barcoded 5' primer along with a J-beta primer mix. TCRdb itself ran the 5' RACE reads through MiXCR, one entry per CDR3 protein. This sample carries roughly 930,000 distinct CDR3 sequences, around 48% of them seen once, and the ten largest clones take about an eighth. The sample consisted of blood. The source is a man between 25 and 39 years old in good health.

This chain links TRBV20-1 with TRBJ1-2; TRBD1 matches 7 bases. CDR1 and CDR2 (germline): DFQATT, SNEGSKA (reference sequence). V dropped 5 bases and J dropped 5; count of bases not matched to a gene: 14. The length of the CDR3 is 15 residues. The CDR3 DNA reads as TGCAGTGCTTTTATAGGGAGACAGGGCCCGTATGGCTACACCTTC. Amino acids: CSAFIGRQGPYGYTF.

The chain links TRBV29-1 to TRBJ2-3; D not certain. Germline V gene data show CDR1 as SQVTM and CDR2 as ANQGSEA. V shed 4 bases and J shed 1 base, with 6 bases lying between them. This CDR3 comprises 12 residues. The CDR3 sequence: CSVAQRTDTQYF. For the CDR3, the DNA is TGCAGCGTTGCCCAACGCACAGATACGCAGTATTTT.

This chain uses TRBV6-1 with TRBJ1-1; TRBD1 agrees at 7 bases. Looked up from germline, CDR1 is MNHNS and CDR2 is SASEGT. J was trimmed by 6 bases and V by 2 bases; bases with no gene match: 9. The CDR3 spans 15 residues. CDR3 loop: CASSENRQGRPEAFF. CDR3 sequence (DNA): TGTGCCAGCAGTGAAAACCGACAGGGTAGACCTGAAGCTTTCTTT.

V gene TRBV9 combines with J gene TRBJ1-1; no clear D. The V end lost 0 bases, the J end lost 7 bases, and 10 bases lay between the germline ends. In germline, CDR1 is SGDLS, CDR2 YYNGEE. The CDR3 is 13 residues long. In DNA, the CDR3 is TGTGCCAGCAGCGTAGCCACGGAGCTTGAAGCTTTCTTT. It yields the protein CASSVATELEAFF.

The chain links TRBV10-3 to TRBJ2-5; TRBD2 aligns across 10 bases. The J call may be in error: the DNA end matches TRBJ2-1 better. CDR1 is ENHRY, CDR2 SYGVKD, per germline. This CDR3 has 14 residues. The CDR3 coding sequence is TGTGCCATCTCTAGCGGGGGTTTCCAAGAGACCCAGTTCTTC. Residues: CAISSGGFQETQFF.

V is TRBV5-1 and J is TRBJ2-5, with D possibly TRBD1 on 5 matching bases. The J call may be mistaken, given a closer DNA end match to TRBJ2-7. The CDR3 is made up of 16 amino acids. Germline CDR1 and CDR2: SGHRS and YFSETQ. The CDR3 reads CASSFQGSGISDEQYF. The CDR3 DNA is TGCGCCAGCAGCTTTCAGGGATCAGGGATCAGCGACGAGCAGTACTTC.

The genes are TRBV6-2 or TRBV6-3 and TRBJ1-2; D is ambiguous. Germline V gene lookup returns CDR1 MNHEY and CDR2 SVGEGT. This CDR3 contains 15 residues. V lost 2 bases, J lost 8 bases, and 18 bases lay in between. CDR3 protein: CASSYRGALLSGYTF. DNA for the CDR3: TGTGCCAGCAGTTACCGGGGAGCCCTCTTGTCCGGCTACACCTTC.

CDR3 protein: CATSAVGALTDTQYF. CDR3 nucleotide sequence: TGTGCCACCAGTGCTGTGGGGGCTTTGACAGATACGCAGTATTTT. This chain connects TRBV24-1 to TRBJ2-3, with D maybe TRBD1 (6 bases). CDR1 is KGHDR, CDR2 SFDVKD, per germline. The V gene lost 5 bases and the J gene lost 3 bases, with 14 bases spanning the gap. There are 15 residues in the CDR3.

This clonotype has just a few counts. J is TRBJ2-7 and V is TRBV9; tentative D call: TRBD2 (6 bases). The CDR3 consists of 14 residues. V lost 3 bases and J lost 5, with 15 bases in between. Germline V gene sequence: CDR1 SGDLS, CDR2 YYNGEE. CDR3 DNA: TGTGCCAGCAGCGGGGGACTGCCCCCTCACGAGCAGTACTTC. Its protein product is CASSGGLPPHEQYF.

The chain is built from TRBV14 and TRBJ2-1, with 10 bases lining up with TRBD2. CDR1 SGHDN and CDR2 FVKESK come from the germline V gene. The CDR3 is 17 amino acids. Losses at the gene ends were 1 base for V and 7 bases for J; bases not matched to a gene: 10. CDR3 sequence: CASSQGVSGGARNEQFF. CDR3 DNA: TGTGCCAGCAGCCAAGGGGTCAGCGGGGGGGCGCGAAATGAGCAGTTCTTC.

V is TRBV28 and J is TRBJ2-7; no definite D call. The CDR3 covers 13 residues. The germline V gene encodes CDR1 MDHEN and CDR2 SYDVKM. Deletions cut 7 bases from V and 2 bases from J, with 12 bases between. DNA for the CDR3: TGTGCCAGCACTCTCGGATGGACCTACGAGCAGTACTTC. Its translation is CASTLGWTYEQYF.

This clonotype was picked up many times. In DNA, the CDR3 is TGTGCCAGCAGCCGGGACGGAGCCTATGGCTACACCTTC. Translation gives CASSRDGAYGYTF. J is TRBJ1-2 and V is TRBV6-5, with a tentative D call TRBD1 (5 bases). Trimming took off 6 bases at V and 4 bases at J, with 12 bases between the two ends. Germline V CDR1 and CDR2: MNHEY, SVGAGI. There are 13 residues in the CDR3.

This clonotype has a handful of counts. DNA for the CDR3: TGTGCCAGCAGCTTAGTTTCTAGCGGGGGGTTGAGCTCCTACAATGAGCAGTTCTTC. It is translated as CASSLVSSGGLSSYNEQFF. The chain is built from TRBV7-2 and TRBJ2-1; 11 bases are a match to TRBD2. V lost 1 base and J lost 0; bases outside the gene matches: 8. CDR1 and CDR2 (germline): SGHTA, FQGNSA. The CDR3 spans 19 residues.

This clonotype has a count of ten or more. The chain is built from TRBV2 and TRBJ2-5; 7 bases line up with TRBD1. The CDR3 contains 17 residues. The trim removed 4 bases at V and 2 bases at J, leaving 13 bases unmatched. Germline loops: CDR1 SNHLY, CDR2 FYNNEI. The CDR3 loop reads CASSGDPSGTVQETQYF. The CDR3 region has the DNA TGTGCCAGCAGTGGCGACCCCTCCGGGACAGTACAAGAGACCCAGTACTTC.

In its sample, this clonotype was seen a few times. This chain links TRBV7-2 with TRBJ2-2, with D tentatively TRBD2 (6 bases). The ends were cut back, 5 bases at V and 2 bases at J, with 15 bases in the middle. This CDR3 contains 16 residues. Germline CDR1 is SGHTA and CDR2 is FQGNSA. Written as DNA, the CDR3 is TGTGCCAGCAGCCCCGCCGGGACTCGTAACACCGGGGAGCTGTTTTTT. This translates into CASSPAGTRNTGELFF.

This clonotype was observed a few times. This CDR3 reads CAWTQGAGYEQYF. CDR3 DNA sequence: TGTGCCTGGACTCAGGGGGCCGGCTACGAGCAGTACTTC. The V gene is TRBV30, the J gene TRBJ2-7; 8 nucleotides match TRBD1. The trim removed 4 bases at V and 3 bases at J, leaving 5 bases unmatched. The germline V gene has CDR1 GTSNPN and CDR2 SVGIG (reference sequence). The CDR3 contains 13 residues.

The chain's CDR3 is CASSPSIGVRLNYEQYF. The CDR3 DNA is TGTGCCAGCTCACCAAGCATCGGGGTCAGACTAAACTACGAGCAGTACTTC. The J gene is TRBJ2-7, the V gene TRBV18; possible D gene TRBD2, 5 bases. The CDR3 sequence is 17 residues long. Germline CDR1 is KGHSH and CDR2 is LQKENI. Deletions cut 2 bases from V and 3 bases from J, with 20 bases between.

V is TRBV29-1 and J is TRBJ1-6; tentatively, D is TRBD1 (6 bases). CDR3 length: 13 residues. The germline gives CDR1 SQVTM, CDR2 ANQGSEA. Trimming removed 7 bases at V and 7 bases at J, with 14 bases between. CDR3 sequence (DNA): TGCAGCGCAGGAACAGGGTTAAATTCACCCCTCCACTTT. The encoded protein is CSAGTGLNSPLHF.

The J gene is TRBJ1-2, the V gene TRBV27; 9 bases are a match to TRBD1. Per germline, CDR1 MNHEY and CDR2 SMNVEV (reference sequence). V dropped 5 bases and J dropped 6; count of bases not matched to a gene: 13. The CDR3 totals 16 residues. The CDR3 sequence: CASSRGQGVNLDGYTF. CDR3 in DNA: TGTGCCAGCAGTCGGGGACAGGGAGTTAACCTGGATGGCTACACCTTC.

CDR3 region: CASSLSPTPREFF. As DNA, the CDR3 is TGTGCCAGCAGTTTATCCCCGACCCCACGGGAGTTCTTC. The chain carries TRBV28 and TRBJ2-1; D not resolved. This CDR3 spans 13 amino acids. Germline loops: CDR1 MDHEN, CDR2 SYDVKM. Deletions cut 1 base from V and 14 bases from J, with 15 bases between.

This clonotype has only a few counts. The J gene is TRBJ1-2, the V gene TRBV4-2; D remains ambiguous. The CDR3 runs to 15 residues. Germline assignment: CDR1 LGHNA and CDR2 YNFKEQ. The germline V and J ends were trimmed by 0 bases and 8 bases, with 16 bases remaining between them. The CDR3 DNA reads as TGTGCCAGCAGCCAAGATGGCCCCTCGAGGTTGGGCTACACCTTC. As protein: CASSQDGPSRLGYTF.

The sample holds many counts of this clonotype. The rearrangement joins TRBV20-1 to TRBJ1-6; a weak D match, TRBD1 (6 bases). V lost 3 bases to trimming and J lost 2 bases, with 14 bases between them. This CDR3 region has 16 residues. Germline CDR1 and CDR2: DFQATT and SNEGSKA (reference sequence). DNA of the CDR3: TGCAGTGCTAGTACGAGGGGGGACCCCTATAATTCACCCCTCCACTTT. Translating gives CSASTRGDPYNSPLHF.

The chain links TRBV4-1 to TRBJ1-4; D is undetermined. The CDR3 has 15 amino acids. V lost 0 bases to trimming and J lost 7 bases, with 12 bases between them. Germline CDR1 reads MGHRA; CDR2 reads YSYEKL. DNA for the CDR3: TGCGCCAGCAGCCAAGATGGGGAGGCCGCTGAAAAACTGTTTTTT. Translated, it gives CASSQDGEAAEKLFF.

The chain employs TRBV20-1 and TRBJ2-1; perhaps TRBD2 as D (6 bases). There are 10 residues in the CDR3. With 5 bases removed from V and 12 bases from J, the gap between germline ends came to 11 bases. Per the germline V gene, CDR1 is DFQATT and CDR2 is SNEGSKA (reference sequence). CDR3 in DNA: TGCAGTGCTGAATTGGGGGGGCAGTTCTTC. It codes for CSAELGGQFF.

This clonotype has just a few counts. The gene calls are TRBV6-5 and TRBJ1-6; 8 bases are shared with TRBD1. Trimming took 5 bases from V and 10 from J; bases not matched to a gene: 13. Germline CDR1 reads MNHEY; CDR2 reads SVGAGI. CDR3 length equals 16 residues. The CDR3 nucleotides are TGTGCCAGCAGTCAGGCACAGGGGGGAAGGACGTCACCCCTCCACTTT. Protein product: CASSQAQGGRTSPLHF.

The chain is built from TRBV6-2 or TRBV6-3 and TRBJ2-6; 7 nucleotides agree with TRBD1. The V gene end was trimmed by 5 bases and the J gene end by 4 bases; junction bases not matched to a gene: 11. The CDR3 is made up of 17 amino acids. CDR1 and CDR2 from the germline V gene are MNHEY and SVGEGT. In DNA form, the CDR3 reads TGTGCCAGCAGTCGAGACGACAGGGTAACCGGGGCCAACGTCCTGACTTTC. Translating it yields CASSRDDRVTGANVLTF.

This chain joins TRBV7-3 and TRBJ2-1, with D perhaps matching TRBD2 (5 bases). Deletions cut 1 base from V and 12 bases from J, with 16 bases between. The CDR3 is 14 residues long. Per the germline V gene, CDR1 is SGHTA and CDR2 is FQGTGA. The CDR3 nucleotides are TGTGCCAGCAGCTTAATTGAGGGCTCAAAGGCGCAGTTCTTC. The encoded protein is CASSLIEGSKAQFF.